The following is a T cell receptor (beta chain) sequence with its context. This record comes from a study of control samples from healthy donors and cancer patients. Sequencing was performed with immunoSEQ multiplex PCR; in TCRdb, only in-frame clones are kept and a portion is missing. Among tens of thousands of clones listed, about 85% were seen once. The specimen sequenced was formalin-fixed, paraffin-embedded tissue. The clonotype originates from a female donor with melanoma.

CDR3 coding DNA: TGTGCCAGCAGGTTGACTAGCGGTAGCACAGATACGCAGTATTTT. Translation: CASRLTSGSTDTQYF. This chain uses TRBV7-9 with TRBJ2-3; 9 bases fit TRBD2. Looked up from germline, CDR1 is SEHNR and CDR2 is FQNEAQ (reference sequence). V was pared by 6 bases and J by 0 bases, with 4 bases of the junction left unmatched. The length of the CDR3 is 15 residues. Together with reference TRBV7-9 and TRBJ2-3, the CDR3 gives the full variable domain: DTGVSQNPRHKITKRGQNVTFRCDPISEHNRLYWYRQTLGQGPEFLTYFQNEAQLEKSRLLSDRFSAERPKGSFSTLEIQRTEQGDSAMYLCASRLTSGSTDTQYFGPGTRLTVL.